Below, one T cell receptor beta chain is given with its context. These data belong to a study of T cells in Graves' hyperthyroidism and ophthalmopathy. The source material, RNA transcripts, was used to amplify TCR beta CDR3 regions. The HTBI primer set served for first-round RT-PCR of the TCR CDR3. TCRdb re-derived calls from the multiplex PCR reads in MiXCR, one entry per CDR3 protein. The table records a few hundred thousand distinct CDR3 sequences, roughly 14% of them present only once. This CDR3 spans 17 amino acids. Trimming at V came to 6 bases and at J to 0 bases, leaving 7 bases not matched to a gene. CDR1 and CDR2 (germline): MDHEN, SYDVKM.

Sequenced sample: blood. The rearrangement uses TRBV28 and TRBJ1-6; TRBD1 agrees at 8 bases. The receptor comes from a woman aged 18-30 years with Graves' hyperthyroidism. CDR3: CASSPGQESSYNSPLHF. The DNA of the CDR3 is TGTGCCAGCAGCCCGGGACAGGAGAGCTCCTATAATTCACCCCTCCACTTT.